One sample yielded the 26 T cell receptor beta chains listed below, sequenced in a study of blood T cell repertoires in COVID-19. Some clones are missing from TCRdb's copy, which holds only in-frame ones; the method was immunoSEQ multiplex PCR. The sample consists of roughly 220,000 clones, about 78% of them appearing once. The specimen was peripheral blood. These TCRs come from a woman in her 70s with acute or convalescent COVID-19.

The V gene is TRBV30, the J gene TRBJ1-3, with TRBD1 as a possible D gene (5 bases). Germline lookup yields CDR1 GTSNPN and CDR2 SVGIG (reference sequence). V lost 4 bases and J lost 0, with 10 bases in between. The CDR3 is made up of 14 amino acids. CDR3 coding DNA: TGTGCCTGGAATACAGGATACTCTGGAAACACCATATATTTT. This sequence encodes CAWNTGYSGNTIYF.

The V and J genes are TRBV10-3 and TRBJ2-4, with D maybe TRBD2 (6 bases). The V end lost 7 bases, the J end lost 1 base, and 11 bases lay between the germline ends. CDR3 length: 14 amino acids. Germline assignment: CDR1 ENHRY and CDR2 SYGVKD. The CDR3 reads CAIKEGLAKNIQYF. The CDR3 DNA sequence: TGTGCCATCAAGGAGGGGTTGGCCAAAAACATTCAGTACTTC.

This chain joins TRBV5-1 and TRBJ1-2; D remains ambiguous. Between the trimmed V and J ends, which lost 3 bases and 5 bases, there was a span of 14 bases. CDR1 and CDR2 from the germline V gene are SGHRS and YFSETQ. The CDR3 extends over 14 amino acids. CDR3 in DNA: TGCGCCAGCAGCTACGCGGATAGCAAGTATGGCTACACCTTC. Its protein is CASSYADSKYGYTF.

The rearrangement joins TRBV30 to TRBJ2-6; tentatively, D is TRBD1 (6 bases). This CDR3 comprises 16 residues. CDR1 is GTSNPN and CDR2 is SVGIG in the germline V gene (reference sequence). V was cut by 4 bases and J by 0 bases, with 13 bases left in between. The CDR3 DNA reads TGTGCCTGGACCACAGACAGGCCCTCTGGGGCCAACGTCCTGACTTTC. Amino acid sequence: CAWTTDRPSGANVLTF.

The rearrangement uses TRBV18 and TRBJ1-2; D may be TRBD1 (6 bases). The CDR3 has 15 amino acids. CDR1 and CDR2 (germline): KGHSH, LQKENI. The V end lost 2 bases, the J end lost 5 bases, and 15 bases lay between the germline ends. The CDR3, as DNA: TGTGCCAGCTCACCAGTGACAGGCGTACCATATGGCTACACCTTC. Protein sequence: CASSPVTGVPYGYTF.

V usage is TRBV7-2 and J usage is TRBJ2-1, with D possibly matching TRBD1 (6 bases). CDR3 length: 14 residues. From germline, CDR1 is SGHTA and CDR2 FQGNSA. Trimming cost V 4 bases and J 5 bases, with 12 bases left between them. The CDR3 DNA sequence: TGTGCCAGCAGCTCCCCCGGACAGAACAATGAGCAGTTCTTC. Translating it yields CASSSPGQNNEQFF.

The J gene is TRBJ1-1, the V gene TRBV27, with TRBD1 matching 10 bases. The CDR3 has 14 amino acids. Germline CDR1 reads MNHEY; CDR2 reads SMNVEV (reference sequence). Germline trimming cut 2 bases from V and 6 bases from J; bases unmatched to any gene: 3. CDR3 in DNA: TGTGCCAGCAGTTTAGGACAGGGGGTATCTGAAGCTTTCTTT. Translating gives CASSLGQGVSEAFF.

J is TRBJ2-3 and V is TRBV15; maybe TRBD2 (7 bases). CDR3 length: 16 residues. Germline V gene data show CDR1 as LNHNV and CDR2 as YYDKDF (reference sequence). The V end lost 3 bases, the J end lost 6 bases, and 19 bases lay between the germline ends. In DNA form, the CDR3 reads TGTGCCACCAGCAGCAGGTCGGGGGGCGGTGTGGATACGCAGTATTTT. It specifies CATSSRSGGGVDTQYF.

The V gene is TRBV6-1, the J gene TRBJ1-2, with unresolved D. The CDR3 has 13 amino acids. From germline, CDR1 is MNHNS and CDR2 SASEGT. Trimming shortened V by 2 bases and J by 4 bases, and 8 bases separated the two germline ends. The CDR3 region is CASSETQLYGYTF. CDR3 DNA: TGTGCCAGCAGTGAAACACAGCTCTATGGCTACACCTTC.

The rearrangement links TRBV6-5 to TRBJ1-2; D is possibly TRBD1 (5 bases). Trimming removed 7 bases at V and 4 bases at J, with 13 bases between. Per germline, CDR1 MNHEY and CDR2 SVGAGI. The CDR3 loop spans 13 amino acids. The CDR3 here is CASKRQLGYGYTF. The DNA of the CDR3 is TGTGCCAGCAAAAGACAGTTGGGCTATGGCTACACCTTC.

The chain has TRBV3-1 (or the pseudogene TRBV3-2) and TRBJ2-3; a weak D match, TRBD1 (5 bases). Trimming removed 0 bases at V and 2 bases at J, with 9 bases between. Germline-derived CDR1 and CDR2 are LGHDT and YNNKEL (reference sequence). The CDR3 spans 15 residues. CDR3 DNA sequence: TGTGCCAGCAGCCAAGATCAGGGCAACACAGATACGCAGTATTTT. Its protein product is CASSQDQGNTDTQYF.

V gene TRBV23-1 combines with J gene TRBJ2-2, with TRBD2 matching over 8 bases. TRBV23-1 is labeled an ORF, and its function is uncertain. The V and J ends lost 7 bases and 5 bases, in that order; junction bases with no gene match: 9. The CDR3 has 15 residues. This chain's CDR3 is CASTHGRGETGELFF. The CDR3 bases are TGCGCCAGCACCCACGGGAGGGGAGAAACCGGGGAGCTGTTTTTT.

The genes are TRBV11-1 and TRBJ2-7; TRBD1 might be the D (6 bases). Trimming cost V 2 bases and J 7 bases, with 12 bases left between them. From germline, CDR1 is SGHAT and CDR2 FQDESV (reference sequence). CDR3 size: 13 residues. CDR3 loop: CASSLNREREQYF. The CDR3 nucleotides are TGTGCCAGCAGCTTAAACAGGGAACGGGAGCAGTACTTC.

The chain uses TRBV2 and TRBJ2-7; no definite D call. Germline CDR1 reads SNHLY; CDR2 reads FYNNEI. V was pared by 2 bases and J by 12 bases, with 14 bases between. This CDR3 spans 12 amino acids. For the CDR3, the DNA is TGTGCCAGCAGTGAACGGCGGTCTTCGGGGTACTTC. It encodes CASSERRSSGYF.

V and J are TRBV4-2 and TRBJ1-2; a possible D gene is TRBD1 (5 bases). Germline lookup yields CDR1 LGHNA and CDR2 YNFKEQ. V gave up 3 bases and J gave up 5 bases, with 16 bases separating them. The CDR3 consists of 15 residues. CDR3 sequence: CASSQDLGGRYGYTF. The CDR3 nucleotides read TGTGCCAGCAGCCAGGACCTGGGGGGTAGGTATGGCTACACCTTC.

This rearrangement joins TRBV11-2 to TRBJ2-2; tentative D call: TRBD1 (5 bases). CDR3 length: 12 residues. In germline, CDR1 is SGHAT, CDR2 FQNNGV. Trimming shortened V by 6 bases and J by 6 bases, and 8 bases separated the two germline ends. CDR3 protein: CASRGRAGELFF. CDR3 bases: TGTGCCAGCAGGGGGCGAGCCGGGGAGCTGTTTTTT.

This chain joins TRBV7-9 and TRBJ2-1; tentatively, D is TRBD2 (6 bases). Germline V gives CDR1 SEHNR, CDR2 FQNEAQ (reference sequence). The germline V and J ends were trimmed by 1 base and 5 bases, with 9 bases remaining between them. This CDR3 has 14 amino acids. CDR3: CASSLETRDNEQFF. The CDR3, as DNA: TGTGCCAGCAGCTTAGAGACTAGGGACAATGAGCAGTTCTTC.

The chain carries TRBV7-2 and TRBJ2-3; D might be TRBD2 (6 bases). This CDR3 has 13 residues. The germline V and J ends were trimmed by 4 bases and 4 bases, with 9 bases remaining between them. Germline CDR1 and CDR2: SGHTA and FQGNSA. The CDR3 DNA follows: TGTGCCAGCAGCTCGACTAGACCAGATACGCAGTATTTT. It is translated as CASSSTRPDTQYF. Variable domain in full (rest from reference TRBV7-2 and TRBJ2-3): GAGVSQSPSNKVTEKGKDVELRCDPISGHTALYWYRQSLGQGLEFLIYFQGNSAPDKSGLPSDRFSAERTGGSVSTLTIQRTQQEDSAVYLCASSSTRPDTQYFGPGTRLTVL.

This chain uses TRBV28 with TRBJ2-3; 10 positions agree with TRBD2. This CDR3 region has 15 residues. In germline, CDR1 is MDHEN, CDR2 SYDVKM. V was pared by 3 bases and J by 7 bases, with 7 bases of the junction left unmatched. The CDR3 DNA reads as TGTGCCAGCAGTTTCCCTAGCGGGAGATCAAATACGCAGTATTTT. Amino acid sequence: CASSFPSGRSNTQYF.

This chain joins TRBV5-4 and TRBJ2-3; 7 bases match TRBD1. This CDR3 spans 14 amino acids. The germline V gene has CDR1 SGHNT and CDR2 YYREEE (reference sequence). With 4 bases clipped from V and 5 bases from J, the junction kept 7 bases outside the gene matches. The CDR3 DNA is TGTGCCAGCAGCCCTCGACAGGGCGAAGATACGCAGTATTTT. Encoded protein: CASSPRQGEDTQYF.

The chain is built from TRBV28 and TRBJ2-1; 10 bases are a match to TRBD1. This CDR3 contains 19 residues. The V segment lost 3 bases and the J segment 5 bases; nucleotides outside the gene matches: 16. Looked up from germline, CDR1 is MDHEN and CDR2 is SYDVKM. In DNA form, the CDR3 reads TGTGCCAGCAGTTTGGTGGGACAGGGGATCTCGTACGGGGACAATGAGCAGTTCTTC. Its translation is CASSLVGQGISYGDNEQFF.

The J gene is TRBJ1-2, the V gene TRBV2; D not resolved. Germline V gene data show CDR1 as SNHLY and CDR2 as FYNNEI. V lost 1 base, J lost 8 bases, and 11 bases lay in between. The CDR3 length is 13 residues. For the CDR3, the DNA is TGTGCCAGCAGTGAAGTTCGGGATGTGGGCTACACCTTC. Encoded protein: CASSEVRDVGYTF.

V gene TRBV5-4 combines with J gene TRBJ2-7, with TRBD1 matching 10 bases. V shed 3 bases and J 4 bases; nucleotides not matched to a gene: 7. This CDR3 is 15 amino acids long. Per germline, CDR1 SGHNT and CDR2 YYREEE (reference sequence). The CDR3 region is CASSSARQGAYEQYF. CDR3 coding DNA: TGTGCCAGCAGCTCGGCTAGACAGGGGGCGTACGAGCAGTACTTC.

The rearrangement uses TRBV15 and TRBJ2-5, with TRBD2 matching 13 bases. CDR1 LNHNV and CDR2 YYDKDF come from the germline V gene (reference sequence). V shed 1 base, J shed 7 bases, and the junction held 9 bases outside the gene matches. The CDR3 runs to 17 residues. The CDR3 spells CATSRGLGGLAGVTQYF. In DNA, the CDR3 is TGTGCCACCAGCAGAGGTTTAGGTGGACTAGCGGGGGTGACCCAGTACTTC. The full variable domain, rest sourced from reference TRBV15 and TRBJ2-5, is DAMVIQNPRYQVTQFGKPVTLSCSQTLNHNVMYWYQQKSSQAPKLLFHYYDKDFNNEADTPDNFQSRRPNTSFCFLDIRSPGLGDTAMYLCATSRGLGGLAGVTQYFGPGTRLLVL.

The chain joins TRBV6-1 to TRBJ2-1, with a possible D match to TRBD2 (6 bases). V was pared by 2 bases and J by 5 bases, with 16 bases between. There are 16 residues in the CDR3. From germline, CDR1 is MNHNS and CDR2 SASEGT. The CDR3 region is CASSELRGPLDNEQFF. Written as DNA, the CDR3 is TGTGCCAGCAGTGAACTGCGGGGCCCGCTTGACAATGAGCAGTTCTTC.

The V call is TRBV28, the J call TRBJ2-2; 7 bases match TRBD2. CDR3 length: 16 residues. Germline values: CDR1 MDHEN, CDR2 SYDVKM. The V segment lost 3 bases and the J segment 1 base; nucleotides outside the gene matches: 5. CDR3 protein: CASSFTASGNTGELFF. The CDR3 DNA reads as TGTGCCAGCAGTTTTACGGCTAGCGGGAACACCGGGGAGCTGTTTTTT.